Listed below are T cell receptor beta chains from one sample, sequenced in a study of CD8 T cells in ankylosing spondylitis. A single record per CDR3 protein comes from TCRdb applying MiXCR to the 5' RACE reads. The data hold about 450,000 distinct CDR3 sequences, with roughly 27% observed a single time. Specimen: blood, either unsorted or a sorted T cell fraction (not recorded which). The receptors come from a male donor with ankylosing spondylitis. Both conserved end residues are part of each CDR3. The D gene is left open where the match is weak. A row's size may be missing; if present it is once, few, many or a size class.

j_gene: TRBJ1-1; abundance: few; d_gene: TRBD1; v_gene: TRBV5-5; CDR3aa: CASSSTGDVFRNTEAFF; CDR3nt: TGTGCCAGCAGCTCGACAGGGGATGTTTTTCGGAACACTGAAGCTTTCTTT
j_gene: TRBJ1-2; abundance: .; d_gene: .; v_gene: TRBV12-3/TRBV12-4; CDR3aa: CASSFGRSYSRYTF; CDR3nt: TGTGCCAGCAGTTTCGGGAGATCCTATTCCCGCTACACCTTC
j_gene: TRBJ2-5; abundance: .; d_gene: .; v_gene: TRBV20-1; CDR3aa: CSAQAMGDLETQYF; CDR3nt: TGCAGTGCCCAGGCGATGGGGGATCTAGAGACCCAGTACTTC
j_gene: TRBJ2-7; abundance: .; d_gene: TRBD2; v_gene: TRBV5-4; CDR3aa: CASSLSGSVTYEQYF; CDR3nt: TGTGCCAGCAGCCTTAGCGGGAGTGTAACCTACGAGCAGTACTTC
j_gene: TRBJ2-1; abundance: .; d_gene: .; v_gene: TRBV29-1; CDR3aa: CSVAGTLYNEQFF; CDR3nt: TGCAGCGTTGCCGGGACCCTTTACAATGAGCAGTTCTTC
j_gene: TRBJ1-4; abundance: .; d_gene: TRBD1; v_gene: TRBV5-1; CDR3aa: CASSARDSTTNEKLFF; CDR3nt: TGCGCCAGCAGCGCCAGGGACAGCACAACTAATGAAAAACTGTTTTTT
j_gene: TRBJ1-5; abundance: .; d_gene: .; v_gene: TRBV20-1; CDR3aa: CSAREDNNQPQHF; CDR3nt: TGCAGTGCTAGGGAGGACAACAATCAGCCCCAGCATTTT
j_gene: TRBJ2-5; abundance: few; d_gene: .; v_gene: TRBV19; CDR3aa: CATAQETQYF; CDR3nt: TGTGCCACCGCCCAAGAGACCCAGTACTTC
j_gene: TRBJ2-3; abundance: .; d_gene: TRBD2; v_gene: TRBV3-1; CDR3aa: CDSSFTSGRTTDTQYF; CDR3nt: TGTGACAGCAGCTTCACTAGCGGGAGGACCACAGATACGCAGTATTTT
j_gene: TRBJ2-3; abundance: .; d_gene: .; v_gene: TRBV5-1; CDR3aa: CASSMEDSTDTQYF; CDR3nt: TGCGCCAGCAGTATGGAGGACAGCACAGATACGCAGTATTTT
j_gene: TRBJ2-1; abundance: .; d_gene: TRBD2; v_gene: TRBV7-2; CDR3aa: CASSLSVAGHNEQFF; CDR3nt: TGTGCCAGCAGCTTAAGTGTAGCGGGCCACAATGAGCAGTTCTTC
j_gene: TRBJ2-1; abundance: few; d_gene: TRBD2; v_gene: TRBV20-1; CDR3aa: CSASVTSGNEQFF; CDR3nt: TGCAGTGCTTCGGTGACTAGCGGTAATGAGCAGTTCTTC
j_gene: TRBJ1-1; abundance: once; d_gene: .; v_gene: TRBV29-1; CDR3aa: CSAPGGANTEAFF; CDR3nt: TGCAGCGCCCCCGGGGGGGCGAACACTGAAGCTTTCTTT
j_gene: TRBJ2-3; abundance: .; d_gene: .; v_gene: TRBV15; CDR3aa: CATSRPGQGTDTQYF; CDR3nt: TGTGCCACCAGCAGACCGGGACAAGGCACAGATACGCAGTATTTT
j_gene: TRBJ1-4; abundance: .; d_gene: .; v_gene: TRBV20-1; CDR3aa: CSASTLNEKLFF; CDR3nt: TGCAGTGCTAGCACCCTTAATGAAAAACTGTTTTTT
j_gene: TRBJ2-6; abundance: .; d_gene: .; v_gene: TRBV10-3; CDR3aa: CASGGSGANVLTF; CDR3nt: TGTGCCTCCGGAGGGTCCGGGGCCAACGTCCTGACTTTC
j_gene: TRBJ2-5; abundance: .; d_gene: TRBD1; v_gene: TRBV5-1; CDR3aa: CASSETGQGAETQYF; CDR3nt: TGCGCCAGCAGCGAGACGGGACAGGGTGCGGAGACCCAGTACTTC
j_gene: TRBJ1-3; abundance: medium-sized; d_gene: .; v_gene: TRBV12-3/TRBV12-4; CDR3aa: CASSTRQKGNTIYF; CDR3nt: TGTGCCAGCAGTACCCGACAGAAAGGAAACACCATATATTTT
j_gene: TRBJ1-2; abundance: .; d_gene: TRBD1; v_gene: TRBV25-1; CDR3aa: CASSRDRDGYGYTF; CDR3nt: TGTGCCAGCAGCCGGGACAGGGACGGCTATGGCTACACCTTC
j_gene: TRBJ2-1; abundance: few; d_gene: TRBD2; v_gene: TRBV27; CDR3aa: CASSIASGGSYNEQFF; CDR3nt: TGTGCCAGCAGTATCGCTAGCGGAGGCTCCTACAATGAGCAGTTCTTC
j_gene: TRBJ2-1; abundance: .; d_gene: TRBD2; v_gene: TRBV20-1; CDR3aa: CSARRVPSGANNEQFF; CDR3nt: TGCAGTGCTAGAAGGGTCCCTAGCGGGGCGAACAATGAGCAGTTCTTC
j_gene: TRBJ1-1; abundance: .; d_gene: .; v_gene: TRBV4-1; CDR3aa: CASSPRDPRPPPFF; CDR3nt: TGCGCCAGCAGCCCCAGGGACCCAAGGCCCCCCCCTTTCTTT
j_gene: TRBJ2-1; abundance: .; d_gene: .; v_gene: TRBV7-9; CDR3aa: CASSLAAGRGEFF; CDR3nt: TGTGCCAGCAGCTTAGCCGCCGGGCGCGGCGAGTTCTTC
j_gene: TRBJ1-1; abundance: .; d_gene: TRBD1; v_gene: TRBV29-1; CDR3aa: CSVGQGTGRTEAFF; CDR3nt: TGCAGCGTTGGACAGGGGACTGGTAGGACTGAAGCTTTCTTT
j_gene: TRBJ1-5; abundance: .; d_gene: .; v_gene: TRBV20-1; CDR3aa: CSARSTAGGSQPQHF; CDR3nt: TGCAGTGCTAGGTCCACGGCCGGGGGCAGTCAGCCCCAGCATTTT
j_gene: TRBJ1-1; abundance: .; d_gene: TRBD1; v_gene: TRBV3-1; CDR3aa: CASSHVDRGNTEAFF; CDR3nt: TGTGCCAGCAGCCACGTGGACAGGGGGAACACTGAAGCTTTCTTT
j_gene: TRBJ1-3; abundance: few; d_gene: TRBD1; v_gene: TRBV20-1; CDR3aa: CSARDNRGGNTIYF; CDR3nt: TGCAGTGCTAGAGACAACAGGGGTGGAAACACCATATATTTT
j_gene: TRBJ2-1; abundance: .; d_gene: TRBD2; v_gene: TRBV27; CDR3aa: CASSFKSIAGPGHNEQFF; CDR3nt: TGTGCCAGCAGTTTCAAATCGATAGCGGGACCGGGGCACAATGAGCAGTTCTTC